Listed here is a single T cell receptor (beta chain). The data derive from a study of response to subunit inactivated influenza vaccine. The CDR3 length is 14 residues. V shed 1 base and J shed 5 bases, with 11 bases lying between them. TCRdb re-derived calls from the RT-PCR reads in MiXCR, one entry per CDR3 protein. This sample carries about 540,000 distinct CDR3 sequences, around 25% of them seen once, and the ten largest clones take around 2.8%. These same records also appear under a second study, on T cells expressing NK-cell markers. In that study: Libraries used 5'RACE template switching adding universal primer site and UMIs.

V gene TRBV12-3 or TRBV12-4 combines with J gene TRBJ1-2; D gene ambiguous. The input for sequencing was CD4+ T cells sorted from PBMCs, taken less than 13 days after vaccination. The receptor was derived from a man aged 50 to 59 who received an inactivated influenza vaccine. CDR3 nucleotides: TGTGCCAGCAGTTTAGGGTACAGTTATTATGGCTACACCTTC. This codes for CASSLGYSYYGYTF.